One and the same sample provided the 13 T cell receptor beta chains below, sequenced in a study of blood T cell repertoires in COVID-19. TCRdb keeps only in-frame clones here, not all; method: immunoSEQ multiplex PCR. The table records about 47,000 clones, roughly four fifths of them present only once. The material sequenced was peripheral blood. The receptors derive from a man between 65 and 80 years old with active COVID-19.

The J gene is TRBJ1-3, the V gene TRBV4-2; a possible D gene is TRBD1 (5 bases). V dropped 0 bases and J dropped 1 base, with 10 bases sitting between them. This CDR3 is built from 16 residues. The germline CDR1 and CDR2 sequences are LGHNA and YNFKEQ. DNA for the CDR3: TGTGCCAGCAGCCAAGAGACAGCAGGTTCTGGAAACACCATATATTTT. Its translation: CASSQETAGSGNTIYF.

The J gene is TRBJ2-6, the V gene TRBV30; D not resolved. Per the germline V gene, CDR1 is GTSNPN and CDR2 is SVGIG (reference sequence). This CDR3 has 13 amino acids. The germline V and J ends were trimmed by 2 bases and 4 bases, with 6 bases remaining between them. The CDR3 DNA is TGTGCCTGGAGTCCCCAAGGGGCCAACGTCCTGACTTTC. Its translation is CAWSPQGANVLTF.

The sample holds a few counts of this clone. This sequence joins TRBV4-2 and TRBJ1-4; 9 nucleotides agree with TRBD1. The CDR3 has 15 residues. Germline CDR1 LGHNA, CDR2 YNFKEQ. V dropped 7 bases and J dropped 8; count of bases not matched to a gene: 11. CDR3 nucleotide sequence: TGTGCCAGCACATTAGTCGGGACAGGGTTGGAAAAACTGTTTTTT. Translated, it gives CASTLVGTGLEKLFF.

This CDR3 is CAWDRQGRTEAFF. DNA of the CDR3: TGTGCCTGGGACAGACAGGGGCGGACTGAAGCTTTCTTT. V and J are TRBV30 and TRBJ1-1; 8 positions agree with TRBD1. V was pared by 5 bases and J by 5 bases, with 7 bases of the junction left unmatched. Germline lookup yields CDR1 GTSNPN and CDR2 SVGIG (reference sequence). This CDR3 spans 13 amino acids.

This sequence joins TRBV19 and TRBJ2-3; the match to TRBD2 covers 7 bases. The CDR3 covers 17 residues. Germline V gene sequence: CDR1 LNHDA, CDR2 SQIVND (reference sequence). The trim removed 5 bases at V and 1 base at J, leaving 12 bases unmatched. The CDR3 sequence is CASSLTGLPGGTDTQYF. The CDR3 coding sequence is TGTGCCAGTAGTCTCACGGGACTACCTGGAGGCACAGATACGCAGTATTTT.

This clone was counted ten times or more. The chain is built from TRBV9 and TRBJ2-2; 10 nucleotides line up with TRBD2. Per germline, CDR1 SGDLS and CDR2 YYNGEE. The CDR3 loop spans 16 amino acids. The junction had 6 bases not matched to a gene; V was cut back by 0 bases and J by 7 bases. This chain's CDR3 is CASSVDSGGTGGELFF. In DNA form, the CDR3 reads TGTGCCAGCAGCGTAGATAGCGGGGGGACCGGCGGGGAGCTGTTTTTT.

The J gene is TRBJ2-7, the V gene TRBV5-1, with 8 bases aligning to TRBD1. With V trimmed by 4 bases and J by 5 bases, 11 bases remained unmatched. Germline V gives CDR1 SGHRS, CDR2 YFSETQ. CDR3 length equals 15 residues. CDR3 residues: CASSIHGTGGDEQYF. The DNA for the CDR3 is TGCGCCAGCAGCATCCACGGGACAGGCGGTGACGAGCAGTACTTC.

The chain carries TRBV2 and TRBJ1-1; D not certain. This CDR3 is 13 amino acids long. V dropped 2 bases and J dropped 5 bases, with 9 bases sitting between them. Germline CDR1 SNHLY, CDR2 FYNNEI. The CDR3 DNA reads as TGTGCCAGCAGTGAATTTACGGGGACTGAAGCTTTCTTT. Amino acid sequence: CASSEFTGTEAFF.

The chain is built from TRBV5-4 and TRBJ1-2, with D possibly being TRBD1 (6 bases). The V end was cut by 4 bases, the J end by 4 bases, with 11 bases between. The CDR3 has 13 amino acids. CDR1 and CDR2 (germline): SGHNT, YYREEE (reference sequence). The CDR3 nucleotides are TGTGCCAGCAGCCCCGGACAGCCCTATGGCTACACCTTC. This sequence encodes CASSPGQPYGYTF.

This chain links TRBV15 with TRBJ1-1; a possible D gene is TRBD1 (5 bases). CDR3 length: 15 residues. The V end was cut by 7 bases, the J end by 1 base, with 16 bases between. CDR1 LNHNV and CDR2 YYDKDF come from the germline V gene (reference sequence). In nucleotides, the CDR3 is TGTGCCACCACCAAGACGTGGGGGGGGAACACTGAAGCTTTCTTT. This sequence encodes CATTKTWGGNTEAFF.

The chain carries TRBV30 and TRBJ2-1, with 9 bases fitting TRBD2. This CDR3 has 14 amino acids. V trimming: 2 bases; J trimming: 7 bases; junction bases outside the gene matches: 6. The V gene's germline CDR1 is GTSNPN and CDR2 SVGIG (reference sequence). The CDR3 coding sequence is TGTGCCTGGAGTCCCGGACTAGCGAGGAATGAGCAGTTCTTC. Its translation: CAWSPGLARNEQFF.

The chain combines TRBV4-3 with TRBJ2-1; 12 positions match TRBD2. The junction had 9 bases not matched to a gene; V was cut back by 0 bases and J by 0 bases. The CDR3 runs 20 residues. Germline V gene data show CDR1 as LGHNA and CDR2 as YSLEER. Here the CDR3 DNA reads TGCGCCAGCAGCCAAGACCCTAGCGGGGGGGCTATCATCTCCTACAATGAGCAGTTCTTC. Residues: CASSQDPSGGAIISYNEQFF.

This clone occurred a few times. The chain uses TRBV28 and TRBJ1-1, with D unresolved. V lost 1 base to trimming and J lost 7 bases, with 19 bases between them. The CDR3 totals 16 residues. Looked up from germline, CDR1 is MDHEN and CDR2 is SYDVKM. The chain's CDR3 is CASSLFGEGGDGEAFF. Written as DNA, the CDR3 is TGTGCCAGCAGTTTATTTGGGGAGGGAGGTGATGGTGAAGCTTTCTTT.